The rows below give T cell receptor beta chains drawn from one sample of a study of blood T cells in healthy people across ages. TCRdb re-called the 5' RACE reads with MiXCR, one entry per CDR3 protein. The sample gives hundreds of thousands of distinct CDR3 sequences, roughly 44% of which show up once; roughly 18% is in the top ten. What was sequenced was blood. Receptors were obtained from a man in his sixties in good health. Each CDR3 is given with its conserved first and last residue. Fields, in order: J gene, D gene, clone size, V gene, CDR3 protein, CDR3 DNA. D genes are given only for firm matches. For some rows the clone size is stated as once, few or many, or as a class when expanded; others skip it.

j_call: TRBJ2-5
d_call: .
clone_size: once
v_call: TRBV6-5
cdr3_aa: CPSRTRQLQETQYF
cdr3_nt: TGTCCCAGCAGAACTAGACAGCTCCAAGAGACCCAGTACTTC

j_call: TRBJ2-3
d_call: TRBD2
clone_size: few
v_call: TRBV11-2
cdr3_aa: CASSLGSGASTDTQYF
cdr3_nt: TGTGCCAGCAGCTTAGGTAGCGGGGCCAGCACAGATACGCAGTATTTT

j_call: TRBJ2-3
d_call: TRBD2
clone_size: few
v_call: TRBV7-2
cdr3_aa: CASSLDGRTSTQYF
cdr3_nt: TGTGCCAGCAGCTTAGATGGCCGGACTAGTACGCAGTATTTT

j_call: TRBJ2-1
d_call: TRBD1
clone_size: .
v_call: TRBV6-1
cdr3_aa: CASSEDGGQPLYNEQFF
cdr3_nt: TGTGCCAGCAGTGAAGATGGGGGACAGCCCCTATACAATGAGCAGTTCTTC

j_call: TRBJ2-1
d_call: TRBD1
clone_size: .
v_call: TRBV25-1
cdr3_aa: CASRGQAVYNEQFF
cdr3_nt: TGTGCCAGCAGAGGACAGGCGGTCTACAATGAGCAGTTCTTC

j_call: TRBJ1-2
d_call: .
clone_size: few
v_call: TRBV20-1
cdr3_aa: CSARDPSVIYGYTF
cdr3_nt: TGCAGTGCTAGAGATCCGTCGGTGATTTATGGCTACACCTTC

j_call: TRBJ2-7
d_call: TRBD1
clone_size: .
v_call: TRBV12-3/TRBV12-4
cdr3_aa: CASSPGTGYNEQYF
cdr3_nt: TGTGCCAGCAGTCCGGGGACAGGGTACAATGAGCAGTACTTC

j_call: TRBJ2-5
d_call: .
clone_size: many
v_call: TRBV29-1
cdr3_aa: CSVGEETQYF
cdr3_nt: TGCAGCGTGGGGGAAGAGACCCAGTACTTC

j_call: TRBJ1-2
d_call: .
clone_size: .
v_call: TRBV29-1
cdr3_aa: CSVDGTWRGDGYTF
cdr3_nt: TGCAGCGTTGATGGGACATGGAGGGGAGATGGCTACACCTTC

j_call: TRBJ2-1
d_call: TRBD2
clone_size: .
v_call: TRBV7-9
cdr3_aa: CASSAPAGGNEQFF
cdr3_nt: TGTGCCAGCAGCGCTCCGGCGGGGGGCAATGAGCAGTTCTTC